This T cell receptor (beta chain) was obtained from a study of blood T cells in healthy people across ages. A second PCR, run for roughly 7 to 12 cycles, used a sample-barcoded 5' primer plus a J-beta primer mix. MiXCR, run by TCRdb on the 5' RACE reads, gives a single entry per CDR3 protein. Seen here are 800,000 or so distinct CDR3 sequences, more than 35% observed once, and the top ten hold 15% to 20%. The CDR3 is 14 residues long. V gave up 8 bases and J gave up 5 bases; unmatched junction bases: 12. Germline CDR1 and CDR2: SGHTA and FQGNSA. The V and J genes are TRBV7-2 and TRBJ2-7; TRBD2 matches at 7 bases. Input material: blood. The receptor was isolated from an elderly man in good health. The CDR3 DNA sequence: TGTGCCAGCGGCCAATCCCGAGCGGGACACGAGCAGTACTTC. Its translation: CASGQSRAGHEQYF.